The 20 T cell receptor beta chains reported below all come from one sample, sequenced in a study of blood T cell repertoires in COVID-19. Method: immunoSEQ multiplex PCR; TCRdb's copy keeps in-frame clones and lacks some. The repertoire holds roughly 260,000 clones, around 89% seen once, with roughly 4% in the top ten. Material: peripheral blood. These receptors originate from a man between 60 and 70 years old who had recovered from COVID-19.

The chain carries TRBV6-5 and TRBJ1-2, with D possibly TRBD1 on 5 matching bases. This CDR3 has 13 amino acids. The V end was cut by 7 bases, the J end by 3 bases, with 12 bases between. Germline CDR1 and CDR2: MNHEY and SVGAGI. CDR3 coding DNA: TGTGCCAGCACGTTGGGGGGGTACTATGGCTACACCTTC. Its protein product is CASTLGGYYGYTF.

The chain is built from TRBV19 and TRBJ1-6, with a weak D call TRBD1 (5 bases). The ends were cut back, 1 base at V and 12 bases at J, with 10 bases in the middle. The CDR3 consists of 13 residues. The germline V gene encodes CDR1 LNHDA and CDR2 SQIVND (reference sequence). The CDR3 spells CASSIAYGGPLHF. The CDR3 region has the DNA TGTGCCAGTAGTATAGCCTACGGGGGACCCCTCCACTTT.

The CDR3 region has the DNA TGTGCCAGCAGTCCCGCAGGCTACGAGCAGTACTTC. Protein product: CASSPAGYEQYF. The chain uses TRBV12-3 or TRBV12-4 and TRBJ2-7, with D unclear. The CDR3 covers 12 residues. The germline V and J ends were trimmed by 5 bases and 3 bases, with 8 bases remaining between them.

The chain links TRBV30 to TRBJ2-5; TRBD2 aligns across 8 bases. The V segment lost 0 bases and the J segment 4 bases; nucleotides outside the gene matches: 7. This CDR3 region has 15 residues. Per germline, CDR1 GTSNPN and CDR2 SVGIG (reference sequence). The CDR3 nucleotides read TGTGCCTGGAGTGTTCGGACTAGCTGGAGAGAGACCCAGTACTTC. Amino acids: CAWSVRTSWRETQYF.

This rearrangement joins TRBV7-2 to TRBJ2-1; 12 bases align to TRBD2. After removal of 2 bases from V and 7 bases from J, the junction contained 3 bases not matched to a gene. Germline V gene lookup returns CDR1 SGHTA and CDR2 FQGNSA. This CDR3 has 15 amino acids. The CDR3 region has the DNA TGTGCCAGCAGCTTACAGACTAGCGGGGGAAATGAGCAGTTCTTC. Translated: CASSLQTSGGNEQFF.

The count of this clone is one. The V gene is TRBV5-8, the J gene TRBJ1-1; possibly TRBD1 for D (6 bases). The germline V and J ends were trimmed by 0 bases and 1 base, with 10 bases remaining between them. The CDR3 is made up of 15 amino acids. Per germline, CDR1 SGHTS and CDR2 YDEGEE. The CDR3 nucleotides read TGTGCCAGCAGCTTGGGCGACAGGTCGAACACTGAAGCTTTCTTT. It is translated as CASSLGDRSNTEAFF.

The chain combines TRBV6-5 with TRBJ2-3; D uncertain. The CDR3 contains 13 residues. V dropped 7 bases and J dropped 4 bases, with 12 bases sitting between them. CDR1 and CDR2 (germline): MNHEY, SVGAGI. CDR3 nucleotide sequence: TGTGCCAGCAAGCTCGAGGCCGCAGATACGCAGTATTTT. It is translated as CASKLEAADTQYF.

The chain joins TRBV18 to TRBJ1-4; 7 nucleotides line up with TRBD1. The trim removed 6 bases at V and 8 bases at J, leaving 9 bases unmatched. Germline V CDR1 and CDR2: KGHSH, LQKENI. CDR3 size: 14 residues. Here the CDR3 DNA reads TGTGCCAGCTCCCATGGACAGGAGGGAGAAAAACTGTTTTTT. This encodes CASSHGQEGEKLFF.

The chain carries TRBV20-1 and TRBJ2-3; the D is unclear. Germline CDR1 DFQATT, CDR2 SNEGSKA (reference sequence). V was pared by 3 bases and J by 0 bases, with 7 bases between. CDR3 length equals 13 residues. The CDR3 sequence: CSASVSSTDTQYF. The CDR3 coding sequence is TGCAGTGCTAGTGTCTCTAGCACAGATACGCAGTATTTT.

This rearrangement joins TRBV14 to TRBJ2-1, with 8 bases lining up with TRBD2. The length of the CDR3 is 15 residues. Per the germline V gene, CDR1 is SGHDN and CDR2 is FVKESK. V gave up 1 base and J gave up 6 bases; unmatched junction bases: 5. The CDR3 nucleotides are TGTGCCAGCAGCCAAGGAGCGGGGGCCCGCAATGAGCAGTTCTTC. Translating it yields CASSQGAGARNEQFF.

The chain uses TRBV6-5 and TRBJ1-4, with D uncertain. Trimming took 6 bases from V and 4 from J, leaving 12 bases between them. The length of the CDR3 is 14 residues. Germline V CDR1 and CDR2: MNHEY, SVGAGI. The CDR3 nucleotides are TGTGCCAGCAGCCCCCTGTCGGTTAATGAAAAACTGTTTTTT. The encoded protein is CASSPLSVNEKLFF.

The J gene is TRBJ1-4, the V gene TRBV5-4; TRBD1 matches 7 bases. V was clipped by 2 bases and J by 5 bases; unmatched bases: 3. The CDR3 loop spans 14 amino acids. CDR1 and CDR2 from the germline V gene are SGHNT and YYREEE (reference sequence). This CDR3 reads CASSFGQENEKLFF. CDR3 nucleotides: TGTGCCAGCAGCTTCGGACAGGAAAATGAAAAACTGTTTTTT.

J is TRBJ1-4 and V is TRBV4-2, with unresolved D. V lost 0 bases, J lost 7 bases, and 6 bases lay in between. The CDR3 runs 13 residues. The germline gives CDR1 LGHNA, CDR2 YNFKEQ. CDR3 amino acids: CASSQDHGEKLFF. CDR3 in DNA: TGTGCCAGCAGCCAAGACCACGGTGAAAAACTGTTTTTT.

The rearrangement uses TRBV18 and TRBJ1-6; possibly TRBD1 for D (6 bases). This CDR3 is built from 15 residues. The V gene lost 2 bases and the J gene lost 9 bases, with 14 bases spanning the gap. Germline assignment: CDR1 KGHSH and CDR2 LQKENI. In DNA form, the CDR3 reads TGTGCCAGCTCACCAAGCGGGGGGGCTGGTTCACCCCTCCACTTT. Its protein is CASSPSGGAGSPLHF.

This chain connects TRBV19 to TRBJ1-2; D is perhaps TRBD1 (5 bases). The V end was cut by 8 bases, the J end by 7 bases, with 14 bases between. The CDR3 consists of 12 residues. The germline gives CDR1 LNHDA, CDR2 SQIVND (reference sequence). CDR3 bases: TGTGCCAGTTCCCTCGGGGGAAGTGGCTACACCTTC. It encodes CASSLGGSGYTF.

This sequence joins TRBV13 and TRBJ2-7; 8 bases match TRBD1. CDR3 length: 14 amino acids. Germline V gene sequence: CDR1 PRHDT, CDR2 FYEKMQ (reference sequence). Trimming took 1 base from V and 6 from J; bases not matched to a gene: 5. The CDR3, as DNA: TGTGCCAGCAGCTTAGCCGTGACAGGGGCCGAGCAGTACTTC. It is translated as CASSLAVTGAEQYF.

V is TRBV10-3 and J is TRBJ2-7; 8 bases align to TRBD1. From germline, CDR1 is ENHRY and CDR2 SYGVKD. V shed 5 bases and J 5 bases; nucleotides not matched to a gene: 8. The length of the CDR3 is 14 residues. CDR3: CAISSTGVVHEQYF. Written as DNA, the CDR3 is TGTGCCATCAGTTCGACAGGGGTGGTTCACGAGCAGTACTTC.

The chain links TRBV3-1 (or the pseudogene TRBV3-2) to TRBJ2-5, with a tentative D call TRBD2 (6 bases). V lost 2 bases and J lost 3, with 10 bases in between. CDR1 is LGHDT, CDR2 YNNKEL, per germline (reference sequence). The CDR3 is made up of 14 amino acids. CDR3 residues: CASSQIRGKETQYF. The CDR3, as DNA: TGTGCCAGCAGCCAAATCCGGGGGAAAGAGACCCAGTACTTC.

This chain connects TRBV7-3 to TRBJ2-5; TRBD1 might be the D (7 bases). Germline CDR1 reads SGHTA; CDR2 reads FQGTGA. V lost 1 base, J lost 5 bases, and 14 bases lay in between. The CDR3 length is 15 residues. This CDR3 is CASSLIGGGAETQYF. In DNA, the CDR3 is TGTGCCAGCAGCTTAATAGGGGGCGGGGCTGAGACCCAGTACTTC.

The rearrangement joins TRBV15 to TRBJ2-7, with 10 positions matching TRBD1. Germline V lookup: CDR1 LNHNV, CDR2 YYDKDF (reference sequence). This CDR3 comprises 16 residues. J was trimmed by 0 bases and V by 4 bases; bases with no gene match: 6. CDR3 nucleotide sequence: TGTGCCACCAGCACTTGGGACAGGGGAAACTCCTACGAGCAGTACTTC. Encoded protein: CATSTWDRGNSYEQYF.